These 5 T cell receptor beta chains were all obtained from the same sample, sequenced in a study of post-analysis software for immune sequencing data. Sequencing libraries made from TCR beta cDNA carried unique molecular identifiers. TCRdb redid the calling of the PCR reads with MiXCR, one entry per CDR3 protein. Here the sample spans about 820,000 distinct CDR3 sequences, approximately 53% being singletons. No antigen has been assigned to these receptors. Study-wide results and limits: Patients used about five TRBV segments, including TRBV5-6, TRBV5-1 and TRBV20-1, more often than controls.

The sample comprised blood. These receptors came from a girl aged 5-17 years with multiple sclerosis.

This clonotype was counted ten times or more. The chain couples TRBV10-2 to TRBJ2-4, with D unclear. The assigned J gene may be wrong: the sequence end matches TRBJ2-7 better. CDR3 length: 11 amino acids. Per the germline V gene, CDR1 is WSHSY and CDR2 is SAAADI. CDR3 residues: CASSLGREQYF. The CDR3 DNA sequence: TGCGCCAGCAGTCTAGGACGCGAGCAGTACTTC.

The CDR3 DNA is TGTGCCACCACCCGGGGGACTAGGACAGATACGCAGTATTTT. This translates into CATTRGTRTDTQYF. The rearrangement joins TRBV15 to TRBJ2-3; TRBD2 agrees at 8 bases. Germline V CDR1 and CDR2: LNHNV, YYDKDF (reference sequence). The trim removed 7 bases at V and 3 bases at J, leaving 6 bases unmatched. This CDR3 is built from 14 residues.

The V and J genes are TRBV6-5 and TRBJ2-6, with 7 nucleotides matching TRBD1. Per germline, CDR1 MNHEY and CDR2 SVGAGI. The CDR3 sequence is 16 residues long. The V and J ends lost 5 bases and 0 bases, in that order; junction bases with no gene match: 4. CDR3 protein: CASSTGTASGANVLTF. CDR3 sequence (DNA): TGTGCCAGCAGTACGGGGACAGCCTCTGGGGCCAACGTCCTGACTTTC.

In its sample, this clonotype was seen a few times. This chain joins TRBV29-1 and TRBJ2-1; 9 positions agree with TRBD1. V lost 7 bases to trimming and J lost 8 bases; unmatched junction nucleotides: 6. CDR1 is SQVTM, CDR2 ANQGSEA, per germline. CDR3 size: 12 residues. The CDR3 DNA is TGCAGCGGACGATACAGGGGGCATGAGCAGTTCTTC. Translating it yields CSGRYRGHEQFF.

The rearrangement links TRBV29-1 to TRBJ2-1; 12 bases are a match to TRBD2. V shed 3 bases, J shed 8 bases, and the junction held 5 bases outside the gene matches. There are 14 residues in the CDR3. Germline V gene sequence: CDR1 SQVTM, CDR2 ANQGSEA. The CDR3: CSVDRLAGDHEQFF. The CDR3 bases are TGCAGCGTTGATCGACTAGCGGGAGACCATGAGCAGTTCTTC.